The subject of this entry is one T cell receptor beta chain. Its antigen is currently unknown. The junction and the germline gene differ at one end; a read error may be behind it. The data originate from a study of cytomegalovirus exposure and HLA in healthy donors. Study observations and caveats: The study designated 150 to 200 TCR beta chains cytomegalovirus-associated.

The PCR was carried out with 60 Vbeta primers and 13 Jbeta primers. Measured with immunoSEQ multiplex PCR; TCRdb has only the in-frame clones, and not every one. The sample holds some 150,000 clones; 87% are singletons and the top ten take 0.65% to 0.9%. CDR3 length: 14 amino acids. CDR1 and CDR2 from the germline V gene are MDHEN and SYDVKM. This TCR came from a woman under 40 in good health and CMV-seronegative. Input material: PBMCs. The chain has TRBV28 and TRBJ2-1; 7 bases are shared with TRBD1. This CDR3 reads CASSRTGRAERWLF. The DNA of the CDR3 is TGTGCCAGCAGTCGGACAGGTAGGGCTGAACGCTGGCTCTTC. The whole variable domain, remainder taken from reference TRBV28 and TRBJ2-1, is DVKVTQSSRYLVKRTGEKVFLECVQDMDHENMFWYRQDPGLGLRLIYFSYDVKMKEKGDIPEGYSVSREKKERFSLILESASTNQTSMYLCASSRTGRAERWLFGPGTRLTVL.